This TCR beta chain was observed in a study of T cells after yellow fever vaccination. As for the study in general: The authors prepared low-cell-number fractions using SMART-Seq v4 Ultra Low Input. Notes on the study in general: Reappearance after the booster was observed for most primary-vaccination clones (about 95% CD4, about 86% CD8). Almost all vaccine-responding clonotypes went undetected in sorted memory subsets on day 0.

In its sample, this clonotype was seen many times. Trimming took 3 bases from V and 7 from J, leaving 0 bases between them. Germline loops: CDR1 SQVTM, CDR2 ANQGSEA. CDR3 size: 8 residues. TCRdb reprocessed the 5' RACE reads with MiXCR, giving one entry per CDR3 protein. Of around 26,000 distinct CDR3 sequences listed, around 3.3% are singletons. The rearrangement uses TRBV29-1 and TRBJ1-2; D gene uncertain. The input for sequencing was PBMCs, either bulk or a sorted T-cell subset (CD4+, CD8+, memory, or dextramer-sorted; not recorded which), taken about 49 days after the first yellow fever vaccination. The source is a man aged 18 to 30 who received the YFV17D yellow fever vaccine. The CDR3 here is CSVDGYTF. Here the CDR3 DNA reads TGCAGCGTTGATGGCTACACCTTC.